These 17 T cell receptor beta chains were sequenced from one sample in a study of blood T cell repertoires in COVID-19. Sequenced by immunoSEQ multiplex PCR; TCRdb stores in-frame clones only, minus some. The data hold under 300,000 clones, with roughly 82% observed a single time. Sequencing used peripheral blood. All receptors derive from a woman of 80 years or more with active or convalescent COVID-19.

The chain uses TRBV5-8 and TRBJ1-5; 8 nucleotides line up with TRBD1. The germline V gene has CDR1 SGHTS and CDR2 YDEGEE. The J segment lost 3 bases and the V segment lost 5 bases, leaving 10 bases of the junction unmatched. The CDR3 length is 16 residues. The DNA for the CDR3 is TGTGCCAGCAGACACCGAGGGACAGGAAACAATCAGCCCCAGCATTTT. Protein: CASRHRGTGNNQPQHF.

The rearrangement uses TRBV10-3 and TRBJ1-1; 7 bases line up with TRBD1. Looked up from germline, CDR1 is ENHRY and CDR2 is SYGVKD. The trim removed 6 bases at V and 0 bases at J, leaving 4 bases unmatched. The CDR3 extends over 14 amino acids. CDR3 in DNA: TGTGCCATCAGAACAGGGGCCATGAACACTGAAGCTTTCTTT. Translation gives CAIRTGAMNTEAFF.

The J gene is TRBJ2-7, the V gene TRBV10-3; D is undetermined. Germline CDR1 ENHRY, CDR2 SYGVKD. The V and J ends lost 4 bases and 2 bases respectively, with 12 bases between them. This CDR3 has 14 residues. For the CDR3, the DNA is TGTGCCATCAGTGTGGCAGTTGGTACCTACGAGCAGTACTTC. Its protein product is CAISVAVGTYEQYF.

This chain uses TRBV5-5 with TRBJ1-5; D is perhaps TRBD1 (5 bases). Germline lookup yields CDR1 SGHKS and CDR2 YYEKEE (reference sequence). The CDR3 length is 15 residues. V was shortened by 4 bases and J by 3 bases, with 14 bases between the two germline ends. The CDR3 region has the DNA TGTGCCAGCAGCATTGGAGGGGCGATCAATCAGCCCCAGCATTTT. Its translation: CASSIGGAINQPQHF.

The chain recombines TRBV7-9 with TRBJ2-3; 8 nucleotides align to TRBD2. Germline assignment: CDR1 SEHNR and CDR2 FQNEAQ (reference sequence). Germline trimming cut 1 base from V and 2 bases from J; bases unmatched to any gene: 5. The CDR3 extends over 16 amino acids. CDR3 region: CASSLDAGGPTDTQYF. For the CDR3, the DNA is TGTGCCAGCAGCTTAGATGCGGGAGGTCCCACAGATACGCAGTATTTT. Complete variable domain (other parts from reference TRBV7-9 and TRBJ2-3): DTGVSQNPRHKITKRGQNVTFRCDPISEHNRLYWYRQTLGQGPEFLTYFQNEAQLEKSRLLSDRFSAERPKGSFSTLEIQRTEQGDSAMYLCASSLDAGGPTDTQYFGPGTRLTVL.

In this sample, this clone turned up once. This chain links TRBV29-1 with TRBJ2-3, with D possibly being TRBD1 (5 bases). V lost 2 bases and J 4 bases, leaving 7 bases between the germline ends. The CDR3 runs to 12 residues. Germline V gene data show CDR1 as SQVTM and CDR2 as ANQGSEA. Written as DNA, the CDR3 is TGCAGCGTTGAACAGGGCCCAGATACGCAGTATTTT. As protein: CSVEQGPDTQYF.

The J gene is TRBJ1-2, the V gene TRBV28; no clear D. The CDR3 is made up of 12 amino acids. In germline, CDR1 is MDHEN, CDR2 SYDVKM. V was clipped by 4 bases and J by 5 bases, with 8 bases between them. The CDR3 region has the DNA TGTGCCAGCAGTTCGCGAGGATATGGCTACACCTTC. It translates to CASSSRGYGYTF.

CDR3 sequence reads: CVRSCRGTGARYGYTF. CDR3 in DNA: TGTGTCAGAAGCTGTAGGGGGACAGGGGCCCGCTATGGCTACACCTTC. This chain joins TRBV7-5 and TRBJ1-2; the table gives TRBD1 as D, unverified against the DNA. TRBV7-5 is termed a pseudogene. The CDR3 length is 16 residues.

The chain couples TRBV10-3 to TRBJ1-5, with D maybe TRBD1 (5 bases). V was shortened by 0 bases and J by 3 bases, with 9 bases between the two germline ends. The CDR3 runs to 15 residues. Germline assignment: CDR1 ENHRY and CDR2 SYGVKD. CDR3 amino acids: CAISESGQNNQPQHF. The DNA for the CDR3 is TGTGCCATCAGTGAGTCGGGGCAGAACAATCAGCCCCAGCATTTT.

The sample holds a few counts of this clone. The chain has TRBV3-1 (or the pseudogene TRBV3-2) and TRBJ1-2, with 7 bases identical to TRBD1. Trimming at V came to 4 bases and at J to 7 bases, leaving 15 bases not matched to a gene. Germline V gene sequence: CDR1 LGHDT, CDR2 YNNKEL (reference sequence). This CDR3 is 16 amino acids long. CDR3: CASSPTTGSTIRGYTF. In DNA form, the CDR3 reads TGTGCCAGCAGCCCAACGACAGGGTCGACTATACGTGGCTACACCTTC.

The CDR3, as DNA: TGCGCCAGCAGCACCGGGACTACCACCACGGATGAGCAGTTCTTC. Encoded protein: CASSTGTTTTDEQFF. The V call is TRBV5-1, the J call TRBJ2-1; 7 bases agree with TRBD2. The length of the CDR3 is 15 residues. The germline gives CDR1 SGHRS, CDR2 YFSETQ. J gave up 8 bases and V 4 bases, and 12 bases lay outside the gene matches.

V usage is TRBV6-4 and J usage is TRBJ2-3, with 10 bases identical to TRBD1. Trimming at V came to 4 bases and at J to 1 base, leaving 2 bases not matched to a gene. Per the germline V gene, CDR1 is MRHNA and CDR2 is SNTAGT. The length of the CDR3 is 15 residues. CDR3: CASSGQGAGTDTQYF. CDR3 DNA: TGTGCCAGCAGTGGACAGGGGGCGGGCACAGATACGCAGTATTTT.

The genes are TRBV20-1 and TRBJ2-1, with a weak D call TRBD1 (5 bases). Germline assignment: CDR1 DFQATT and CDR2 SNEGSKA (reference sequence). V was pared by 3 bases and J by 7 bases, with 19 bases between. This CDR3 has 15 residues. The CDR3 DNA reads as TGCAGTGCTAGTTCTCCCCAGCAGGGTGGGAATGAGCAGTTCTTC. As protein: CSASSPQQGGNEQFF.

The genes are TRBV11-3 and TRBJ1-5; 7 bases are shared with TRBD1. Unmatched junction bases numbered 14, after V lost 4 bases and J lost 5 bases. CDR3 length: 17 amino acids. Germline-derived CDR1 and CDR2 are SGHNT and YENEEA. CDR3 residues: CASSSPLTGADDQPQHF. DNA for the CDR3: TGTGCCAGCAGCTCCCCCCTAACAGGGGCCGACGATCAGCCCCAGCATTTT. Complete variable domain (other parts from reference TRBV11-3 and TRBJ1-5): EAGVVQSPRYKIIEKKQPVAFWCNPISGHNTLYWYLQNLGQGPELLIRYENEEAVDDSQLPKDRFSAERLKGVDSTLKIQPAELGDSAVYLCASSSPLTGADDQPQHFGDGTRLSIL.

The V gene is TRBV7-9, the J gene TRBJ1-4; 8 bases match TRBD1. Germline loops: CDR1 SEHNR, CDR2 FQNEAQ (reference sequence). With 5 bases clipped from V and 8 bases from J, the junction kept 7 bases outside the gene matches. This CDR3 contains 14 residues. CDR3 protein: CASSQGQGREKLFF. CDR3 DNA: TGTGCCAGCAGCCAAGGACAGGGTAGGGAAAAACTGTTTTTT.

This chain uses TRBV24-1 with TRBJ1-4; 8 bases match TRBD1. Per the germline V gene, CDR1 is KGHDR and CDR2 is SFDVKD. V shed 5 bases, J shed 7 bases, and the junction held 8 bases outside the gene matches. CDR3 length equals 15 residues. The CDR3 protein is CATSGAGGAGEKLFF. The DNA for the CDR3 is TGTGCCACCAGTGGAGCAGGGGGCGCGGGTGAAAAACTGTTTTTT.

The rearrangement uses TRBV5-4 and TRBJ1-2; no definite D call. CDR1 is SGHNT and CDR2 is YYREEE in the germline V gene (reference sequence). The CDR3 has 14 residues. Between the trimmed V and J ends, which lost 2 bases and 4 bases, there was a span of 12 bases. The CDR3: CASSFDGVTYGYTF. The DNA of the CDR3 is TGTGCCAGCAGCTTCGACGGGGTGACCTATGGCTACACCTTC.